This T cell receptor beta chain stems from a study of beta chain features in type 1 diabetes. The CDR3 spans 14 residues. The germline CDR1 and CDR2 sequences are SGHRS and YFSETQ. V was cut by 0 bases and J by 0 bases, with 5 bases left in between. Whole-study findings and limits: Insertions were fewer and deletions more numerous at VDJ junctions in type 1 diabetes patients. Shorter TCRB CDR3s, moderately but significantly so, marked every one of the four CD4+ subsets in Type 1 diabetes patients.

Concerning this clone: The antigen is unknown. The sample holds other DNA sequences that translate to the same CDR3.

Expressed TCRB transcripts were sequenced after all isolated RNA was converted to cDNA. Sequenced by immunoSEQ multiplex PCR; TCRdb stores in-frame clones only, minus some. The repertoire has over 650,000 clones, over 13% of them found once; the top ten carry just under 0.04%. The V and J genes are TRBV5-1 and TRBJ2-3; D remains ambiguous. The TCR was taken from a man in his late teens or twenties with type 1 diabetes. Material for sequencing was naive CD4+ T cells from blood. CDR3 nucleotides: TGCGCCAGCAGCTTGGGGAGTAGCACAGATACGCAGTATTTT. Translating it yields CASSLGSSTDTQYF.